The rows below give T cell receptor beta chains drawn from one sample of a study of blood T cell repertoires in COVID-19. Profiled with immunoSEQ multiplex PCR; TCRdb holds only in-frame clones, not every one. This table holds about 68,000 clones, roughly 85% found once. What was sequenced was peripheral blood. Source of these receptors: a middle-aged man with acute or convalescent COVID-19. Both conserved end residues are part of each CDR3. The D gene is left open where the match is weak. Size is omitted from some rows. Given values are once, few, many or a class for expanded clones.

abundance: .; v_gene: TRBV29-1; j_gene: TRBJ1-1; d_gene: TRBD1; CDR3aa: CSVETQGAETEAFF; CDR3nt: TGCAGCGTTGAGACTCAGGGGGCAGAAACTGAAGCTTTCTTT
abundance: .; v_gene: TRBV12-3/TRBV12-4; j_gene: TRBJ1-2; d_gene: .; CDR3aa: CASSKDRHGYTF; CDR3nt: TGTGCCAGCAGTAAAGACAGACACGGCTACACCTTC
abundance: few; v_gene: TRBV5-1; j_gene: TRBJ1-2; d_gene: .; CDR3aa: CASSLDRPGIGYTF; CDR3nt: TGCGCCAGCAGCTTGGACAGACCAGGGATCGGCTACACCTTC
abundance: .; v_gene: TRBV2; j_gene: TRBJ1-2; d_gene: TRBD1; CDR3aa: CASRYPDRGFYGYTF; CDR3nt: TGTGCCAGCAGATATCCCGACAGGGGGTTCTATGGCTACACCTTC
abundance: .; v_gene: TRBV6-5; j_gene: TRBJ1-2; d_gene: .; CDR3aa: CASSYGPNYGYTF; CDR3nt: TGTGCCAGCAGTTACGGCCCTAACTATGGCTACACCTTC
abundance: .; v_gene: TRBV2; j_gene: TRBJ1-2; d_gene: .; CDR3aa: CASRFVAAPTYGPGSYGYTF; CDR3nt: TGTGCCAGCAGGTTTGTGGCAGCCCCGACCTATGGGCCGGGATCTTATGGCTACACCTTC
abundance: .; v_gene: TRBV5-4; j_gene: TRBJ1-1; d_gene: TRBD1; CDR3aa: CASSSRQGGTEAFF; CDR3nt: TGTGCCAGCAGCTCCCGACAGGGGGGCACTGAAGCTTTCTTT
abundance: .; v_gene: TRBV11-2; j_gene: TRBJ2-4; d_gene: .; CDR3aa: CASSSGQTLAKNIQYF; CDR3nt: TGTGCCAGCAGCTCTGGACAGACCTTAGCCAAAAACATTCAGTACTTC
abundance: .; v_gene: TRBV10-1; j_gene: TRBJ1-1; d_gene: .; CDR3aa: CASSEGRLKAFF; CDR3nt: TGCGCCAGCAGTGAGGGCAGGTTGAAGGCTTTCTTT
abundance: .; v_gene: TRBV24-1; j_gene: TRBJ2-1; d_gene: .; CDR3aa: CATSDTTSPLQGEQFF; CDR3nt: TGTGCCACCAGTGACACTACAAGCCCGTTGCAGGGTGAGCAGTTCTTC
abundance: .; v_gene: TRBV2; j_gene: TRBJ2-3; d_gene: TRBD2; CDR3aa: CARSSGGASDTQYF; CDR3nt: TGTGCCAGGAGTAGCGGGGGGGCGTCAGATACGCAGTATTTT
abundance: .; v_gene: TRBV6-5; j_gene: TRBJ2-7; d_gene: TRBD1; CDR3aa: CASREGDRGYEQYF; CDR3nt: TGTGCCAGCAGGGAGGGGGACAGGGGCTACGAGCAGTACTTC
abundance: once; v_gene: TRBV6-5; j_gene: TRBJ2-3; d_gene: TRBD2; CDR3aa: CASSALSGGTDTQYF; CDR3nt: TGTGCCAGCAGCGCCCTTAGCGGGGGCACAGATACGCAGTATTTT
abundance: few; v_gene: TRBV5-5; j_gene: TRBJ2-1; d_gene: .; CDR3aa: CASSTGTFEQFF; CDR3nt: TGTGCCAGCAGCACTGGGACTTTTGAGCAGTTCTTC
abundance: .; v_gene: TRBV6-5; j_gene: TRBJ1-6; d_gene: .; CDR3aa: CASSGGQGLNSPLHF; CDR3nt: TGTGCCAGCTCCGGGGGGCAGGGCTTGAATTCACCCCTCCACTTT
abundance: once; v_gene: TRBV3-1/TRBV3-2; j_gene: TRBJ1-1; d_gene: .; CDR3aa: CASSVAGETEAFF; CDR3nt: TGTGCCAGCAGCGTAGCAGGGGAAACTGAAGCTTTCTTT
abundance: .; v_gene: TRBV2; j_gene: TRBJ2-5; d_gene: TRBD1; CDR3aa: CASSEGQGARETQYF; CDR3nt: TGTGCCAGCAGTGAAGGACAGGGGGCACGGGAGACCCAGTACTTC
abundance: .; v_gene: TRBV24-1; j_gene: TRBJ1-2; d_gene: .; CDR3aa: CATSEDRSPYGYTF; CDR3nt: TGTGCCACCAGTGAGGACAGATCTCCCTATGGCTACACCTTC
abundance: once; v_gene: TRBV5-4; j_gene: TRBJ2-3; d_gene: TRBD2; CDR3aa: CASSPGLATDTQYF; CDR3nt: TGTGCCAGCAGCCCGGGACTAGCAACAGATACGCAGTATTTT
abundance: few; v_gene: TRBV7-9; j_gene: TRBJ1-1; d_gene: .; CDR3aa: CASSFPTSAAFF; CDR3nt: TGTGCCAGCAGCTTTCCGACAAGTGCGGCTTTCTTT
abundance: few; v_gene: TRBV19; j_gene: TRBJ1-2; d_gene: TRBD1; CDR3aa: CASSIPGQGRYGYTF; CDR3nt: TGTGCCAGTAGTATTCCGGGACAGGGGCGCTATGGCTACACCTTC
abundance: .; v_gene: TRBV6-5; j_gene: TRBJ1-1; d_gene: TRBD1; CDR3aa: CASIRGLRTEAFF; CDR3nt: TGTGCCAGCATCAGGGGGCTGAGGACTGAAGCTTTCTTT
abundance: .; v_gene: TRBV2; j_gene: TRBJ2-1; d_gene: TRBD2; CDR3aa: CASVRTSGTYNEQFF; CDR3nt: TGTGCCAGCGTCCGGACTAGCGGGACCTACAATGAGCAGTTCTTC
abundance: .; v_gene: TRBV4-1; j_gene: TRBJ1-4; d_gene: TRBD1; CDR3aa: CASSQDRNRGWGNEKLFF; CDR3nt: TGCGCCAGCAGCCAAGACCGGAACAGGGGCTGGGGTAATGAAAAACTGTTTTTT
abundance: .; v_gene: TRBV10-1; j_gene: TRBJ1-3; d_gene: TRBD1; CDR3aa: CATYRTGVTGNTIYF; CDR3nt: TGCGCCACCTACCGGACAGGGGTAACAGGAAACACCATATATTTT
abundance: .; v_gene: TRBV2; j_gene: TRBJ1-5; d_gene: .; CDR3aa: CGCNQPQHF; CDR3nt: TGCGGGTGCAATCAGCCCCAGCATTTT
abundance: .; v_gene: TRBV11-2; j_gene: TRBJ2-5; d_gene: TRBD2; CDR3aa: CASSLAGGRGETQYF; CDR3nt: TGTGCCAGCAGCTTGGCGGGGGGCAGAGGGGAGACCCAGTACTTC
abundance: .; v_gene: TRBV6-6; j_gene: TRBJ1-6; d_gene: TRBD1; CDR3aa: CASSHGQGRNSPLHF; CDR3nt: TGTGCCAGCAGCCATGGACAGGGTCGTAATTCACCCCTCCACTTT
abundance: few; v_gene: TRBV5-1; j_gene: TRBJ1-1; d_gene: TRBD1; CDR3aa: CASSLEDREANTEAFF; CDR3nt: TGCGCCAGCAGCTTGGAGGACAGGGAAGCAAACACTGAAGCTTTCTTT
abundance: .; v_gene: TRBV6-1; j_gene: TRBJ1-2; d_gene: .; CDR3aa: CASSENWGDYGYTF; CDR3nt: TGTGCCAGCAGTGAAAATTGGGGCGACTATGGCTACACCTTC
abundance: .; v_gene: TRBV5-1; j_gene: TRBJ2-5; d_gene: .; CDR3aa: CASSGTIEETQYF; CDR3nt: TGCGCCAGCAGCGGAACTATCGAAGAGACCCAGTACTTC
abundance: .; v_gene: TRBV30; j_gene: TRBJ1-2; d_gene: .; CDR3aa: CAWTFTTENYGYTF; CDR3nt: TGTGCCTGGACTTTTACGACAGAGAACTATGGCTACACCTTC
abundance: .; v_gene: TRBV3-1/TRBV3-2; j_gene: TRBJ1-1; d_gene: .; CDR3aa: CASSSGLMNTEAFF; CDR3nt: TGTGCCAGCAGTTCCGGACTTATGAACACTGAAGCTTTCTTT
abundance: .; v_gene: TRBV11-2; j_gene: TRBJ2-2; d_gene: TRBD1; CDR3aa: CASSTWTGTGELFF; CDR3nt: TGTGCCAGCAGCACATGGACAGGGACTGGGGAGCTGTTTTTT
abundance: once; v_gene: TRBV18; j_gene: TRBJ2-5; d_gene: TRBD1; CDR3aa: CASSLSGTGSETQYF; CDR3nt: TGTGCCAGCTCATTATCCGGGACAGGGTCGGAGACCCAGTACTTC
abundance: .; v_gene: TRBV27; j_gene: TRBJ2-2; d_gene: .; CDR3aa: CASSLFAYGELFF; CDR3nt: TGTGCCAGCAGTTTATTTGCGTACGGGGAGCTGTTTTTT
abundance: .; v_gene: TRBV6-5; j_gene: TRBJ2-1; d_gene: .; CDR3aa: CASSLGTSYNEQFF; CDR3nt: TGTGCCAGCAGCCTCGGGACTTCCTACAATGAGCAGTTCTTC